This TCR beta chain was found in a study of blood T cell repertoires in COVID-19. The repertoire was sequenced with immunoSEQ multiplex PCR; TCRdb's copy has only in-frame clones and lacks some. The sample consists of about 220,000 clones, 80% to 85% of them appearing once. The clonotype comes from a woman aged 70-85 years with COVID-19, enrolled during active disease. What was sequenced was peripheral blood.

The CDR3 sequence: CASSYSLSRGTDTQYF. The CDR3 DNA reads TGTGCCAGCAGTTACTCCCTTTCCCGTGGCACAGATACGCAGTATTTT. This rearrangement joins TRBV6-6 to TRBJ2-3; D is unclear. V gave up 0 bases and J gave up 1 base, with 11 bases separating them. In germline, CDR1 is MNHNY, CDR2 SVGAGI (reference sequence). The CDR3 has 16 residues.